This is a list of T cell receptor beta chains from one sample in a study of blood T cells in healthy people across ages. One entry per CDR3 protein, called by TCRdb with MiXCR from the 5' RACE reads. The table has 700,000 or so distinct CDR3 sequences, roughly 41% seen once. The sequencing sample was made of blood. The receptor set was obtained from a man older than 75 in good health. Each CDR3 is given with its conserved first and last residue. D genes are given only for firm matches. Rows give clone size only sometimes, using once, few, many, or a class for an expanded clone.

size	D	length	V	J	CDR3	DNA
.	.	14	TRBV15	TRBJ2-5	CATSRDQTRNEQYF	TGTGCCACCAGCAGAGATCAGACACGGAATGAGCAGTACTTC
.	.	14	TRBV7-2	TRBJ1-2	CASSVDSSERGYTF	TGTGCCAGCAGCGTAGACAGCTCTGAACGTGGCTACACCTTC
.	TRBD1	15	TRBV7-2	TRBJ2-7	CASSRQGANLNEQYF	TGTGCCAGCAGCCGACAGGGGGCAAATCTGAACGAGCAGTACTTC
.	.	14	TRBV4-2	TRBJ2-7	CASSQDVADYEQYF	TGTGCCAGCAGCCAAGATGTAGCGGACTACGAGCAGTACTTC
.	.	12	TRBV7-2	TRBJ2-7	CATGHDRYEQYF	TGTGCCACCGGCCACGACAGATACGAGCAGTACTTC
.	.	13	TRBV29-1	TRBJ1-1	CSVYREINTEAFF	TGCAGCGTGTACAGGGAGATTAACACTGAAGCTTTCTTT
many	.	13	TRBV24-1	TRBJ2-3	CATSDLVTDTQYF	TGTGCCACCAGTGATTTAGTCACAGATACGCAGTATTTT
few	.	17	TRBV20-1	TRBJ1-1	CSASRGYRDGGNTEAFF	TGCAGTGCTAGTCGGGGGTACAGGGACGGCGGGAACACTGAAGCTTTCTTT
few	TRBD1	13	TRBV12-3/TRBV12-4	TRBJ2-7	CASSGGTGYEQYF	TGTGCCAGCAGTGGGGGGACAGGCTACGAGCAGTACTTC
once	TRBD1	15	TRBV25-1	TRBJ2-7	CASSNPGTGGYEQYF	TGTGCCAGCAGCAACCCCGGGACAGGGGGCTACGAGCAGTACTTC
few	TRBD1	16	TRBV24-1	TRBJ2-5	CATSDRGQGIGETQYF	TGTGCCACCAGTGATCGGGGACAGGGCATCGGAGAGACCCAGTACTTC
.	.	14	TRBV11-2	TRBJ2-7	CASSLDPRAYEQYF	TGTGCCAGCAGCTTAGATCCCAGAGCCTACGAGCAGTACTTC
few	.	11	TRBV20-1	TRBJ1-1	CSTNRNTEAFF	TGCAGCACTAACCGGAACACTGAAGCTTTCTTT
.	TRBD1	16	TRBV20-1	TRBJ1-6	CSASRDRGSYNSPLHF	TGCAGTGCGAGTCGGGACAGGGGCTCCTATAATTCACCCCTCCACTTT
few	TRBD2	16	TRBV6-5	TRBJ2-3	CASSSPLAGLKDTQYF	TGTGCCAGCAGTTCACCACTAGCGGGGTTAAAAGATACGCAGTATTTT
.	.	15	TRBV6-2/TRBV6-3	TRBJ2-5	CASSYDRVIQETQYF	TGTGCCAGCAGTTACGACCGCGTGATTCAAGAGACCCAGTACTTC
once	.	13	TRBV30	TRBJ1-2	CAWSFQGRYGYTF	TGTGCCTGGAGTTTTCAGGGAAGATATGGCTACACCTTC
.	.	15	TRBV6-2/TRBV6-3	TRBJ2-5	CASGRTGLSEETQYF	TGTGCCAGCGGACGTACAGGGCTTTCTGAAGAGACCCAGTACTTC
few	TRBD2	16	TRBV20-1	TRBJ2-1	CSARDLLAGVHNEQFF	TGCAGTGCTAGAGATCTACTAGCGGGGGTCCACAATGAGCAGTTCTTC
few	.	15	TRBV7-2	TRBJ2-5	CASSFGRTLQETQYF	TGTGCCAGCAGCTTTGGACGAACGTTACAAGAGACCCAGTACTTC
.	.	15	TRBV7-2	TRBJ1-6	CASSWGSSYNSPLHF	TGTGCCAGCAGTTGGGGGAGCTCCTATAATTCACCCCTCCACTTT
few	.	12	TRBV29-1	TRBJ1-2	CSVDSGRLGYTF	TGCAGCGTTGACTCGGGACGCCTAGGCTACACCTTC
few	.	14	TRBV7-2	TRBJ2-5	CASSSYGQQETQYF	TGTGCCAGCAGCTCATACGGACAGCAAGAGACCCAGTACTTC
once	TRBD2	20	TRBV6-1	TRBJ2-7	CASSRKAGTSERRRGVEQYF	TGTGCCAGCAGTAGAAAGGCCGGGACTAGCGAACGACGGCGGGGGGTCGAGCAGTACTTC
.	.	12	TRBV20-1	TRBJ2-3	CGATPGTDTQYF	TGCGGTGCTACGCCCGGCACAGATACGCAGTATTTT
.	.	15	TRBV19	TRBJ2-3	CASTQKGWVTDTQYF	TGTGCCAGTACACAAAAGGGTTGGGTCACAGATACGCAGTATTTT
few	TRBD2	15	TRBV7-2	TRBJ2-7	CASSLPGTSSYEQYF	TGTGCCAGCAGCTTACCCGGGACTAGCTCCTACGAGCAGTACTTC
.	.	13	TRBV20-1	TRBJ2-5	CSARGERQETQYF	TGCAGCGCTAGGGGGGAGAGACAAGAGACCCAGTACTTC
many	.	14	TRBV5-1	TRBJ2-7	CASSLVVSPYEQYF	TGCGCCAGCAGCTTGGTCGTCAGTCCCTACGAGCAGTACTTC
.	.	13	TRBV7-3	TRBJ2-7	CASSAPPSYEQYF	TGTGCCAGCAGCGCGCCTCCCTCCTACGAGCAGTACTTC
.	.	14	TRBV28	TRBJ2-3	CASSFEGRTDTQYF	TGTGCCAGCAGTTTCGAGGGAAGGACAGATACGCAGTATTTT
few	.	15	TRBV27	TRBJ2-7	CASSLFSPSTGEQYF	TGTGCCAGCAGTTTATTCTCCCCCAGTACGGGCGAGCAGTACTTC
few	TRBD1	15	TRBV7-6	TRBJ1-4	CASSLAGTGGEKLFF	TGTGCCAGCAGCTTAGCCGGGACAGGGGGCGAAAAACTGTTTTTT
few	TRBD2	16	TRBV7-2	TRBJ2-7	CASSLAYSGSLYEQYF	TGTGCCAGCAGCTTAGCGTATAGCGGGAGCCTCTACGAGCAGTACTTC
.	.	16	TRBV7-2	TRBJ2-6	CASSFTSGSGANVLTF	TGTGCCAGCAGCTTCACTAGTGGCTCTGGGGCCAACGTCCTGACTTTC
.	.	14	TRBV9	TRBJ2-2	CASSVNHGTGELFF	TGTGCCAGCAGCGTAAACCACGGCACCGGGGAGCTGTTTTTT
.	TRBD1	16	TRBV4-3	TRBJ2-7	CASSQDLRDRSYEQYF	TGCGCCAGCAGCCAAGATCTGCGGGACAGGTCCTACGAGCAGTACTTC
.	TRBD2	19	TRBV9	TRBJ2-1	CASSSKASGWDLTYNEQFF	TGTGCCAGCAGCTCTAAGGCTAGCGGGTGGGACCTTACCTACAATGAGCAGTTCTTC
.	TRBD1	14	TRBV27	TRBJ1-1	CASSLRDRVAEAFF	TGTGCCAGCAGTTTACGGGACAGGGTGGCTGAAGCTTTCTTT
.	TRBD2	18	TRBV9	TRBJ2-1	CASSIGAGLAGGYNEQFF	TGTGCCAGCAGCATAGGGGCAGGGCTAGCGGGAGGGTACAATGAGCAGTTCTTC
.	.	13	TRBV9	TRBJ1-6	CASGDVQASPLHF	TGTGCCAGCGGGGACGTACAGGCGTCACCCCTCCACTTT
.	TRBD2	16	TRBV29-1	TRBJ2-2	CSVEAPTTGGPGELFF	TGCAGCGTTGAAGCCCCCACGACGGGGGGGCCTGGGGAGCTGTTTTTT
many	TRBD1	15	TRBV29-1	TRBJ2-4	CSVAGGAGTKNIQYF	TGCAGCGTGGCAGGGGGCGCGGGCACCAAAAACATTCAGTACTTC
few	.	13	TRBV3-1	TRBJ2-5	CASSQSRTETQYF	TGTGCCAGCAGCCAATCAAGGACAGAGACCCAGTACTTC
.	TRBD2	15	TRBV6-1	TRBJ2-3	CASRGTSGGPDTQYF	TGTGCCAGCAGGGGGACTAGCGGGGGGCCAGATACGCAGTATTTT
few	.	13	TRBV7-2	TRBJ2-3	CASSWDPTDTQYF	TGTGCCAGCAGCTGGGACCCAACAGATACGCAGTATTTT
.	.	14	TRBV2	TRBJ2-5	CASSTDQGQETQYF	TGTGCCAGCAGCACAGATCAGGGCCAAGAGACCCAGTACTTC
few	TRBD1	14	TRBV29-1	TRBJ2-7	CSVEGWTGGHEQYF	TGCAGCGTTGAAGGCTGGACAGGGGGCCATGAGCAGTACTTC
.	.	14	TRBV5-1	TRBJ1-1	CASSSGTDYTEAFF	TGCGCCAGCAGCTCCGGGACGGATTACACTGAAGCTTTCTTT
.	.	12	TRBV7-9	TRBJ2-5	CASTLWGETQYF	TGTGCCAGCACCCTTTGGGGGGAGACCCAGTACTTC
.	.	14	TRBV6-2/TRBV6-3	TRBJ2-7	CASTIDTSPSEQYF	TGTGCCAGCACCATTGATACTAGCCCAAGCGAGCAGTACTTC
.	TRBD1	13	TRBV20-1	TRBJ1-2	CSALPGGAYGYTF	TGCAGTGCTCTCCCAGGGGGCGCCTATGGCTACACCTTC
few	.	13	TRBV29-1	TRBJ2-5	CSYRGGGGETQYF	TGCAGCTACCGAGGGGGCGGGGGGGAGACCCAGTACTTC
.	TRBD2	15	TRBV20-1	TRBJ2-5	CSARGGGKGGETQYF	TGCAGTGCTAGAGGCGGGGGGAAAGGAGGAGAGACCCAGTACTTC